These 28 T cell receptor beta chains came from one sample sequenced in a study of shared clonotypes between healthy human individuals. Produced via immunoSEQ multiplex PCR; TCRdb's table is partial and in-frame only. The repertoire holds more than 1,200,000 clones, with approximately 98.5% as singletons. Sample: naive CD4+ T cells sorted from blood. Subset meaning: CD45RA+ positively selected. The receptors originated from a man aged 25 to 45 in good health.

V usage is TRBV27 and J usage is TRBJ2-2; the match to TRBD2 covers 12 bases. Trimming cost V 7 bases and J 5 bases; bases outside gene matches: 5. Germline values: CDR1 MNHEY, CDR2 SMNVEV (reference sequence). This CDR3 contains 15 residues. CDR3 protein: CASTGLAGRTGELFF. The DNA for the CDR3 is TGTGCCAGCACGGGACTAGCGGGTAGAACCGGGGAGCTGTTTTTT.

This rearrangement joins TRBV11-2 to TRBJ2-1, with 10 bases matching TRBD2. The V segment lost 9 bases and the J segment 4 bases; nucleotides outside the gene matches: 6. The V gene's germline CDR1 is SGHAT and CDR2 FQNNGV. The CDR3 has 14 residues. CDR3 region: CASGLAGEYNEQFF. CDR3 DNA: TGTGCCAGTGGTCTAGCGGGAGAGTACAATGAGCAGTTCTTC.

This chain connects TRBV28 to TRBJ2-5, with D possibly TRBD1 on 5 matching bases. The CDR3 covers 16 residues. CDR1 and CDR2 from the germline V gene are MDHEN and SYDVKM. V dropped 5 bases and J dropped 2 bases, with 18 bases sitting between them. This CDR3 is CASSLQGSVWQETQYF. The CDR3 bases are TGTGCCAGCAGTCTTCAGGGAAGTGTGTGGCAAGAGACCCAGTACTTC.

V and J are TRBV5-1 and TRBJ2-7, with D perhaps matching TRBD1 (5 bases). This CDR3 contains 16 residues. Trimming removed 4 bases from V and 0 bases from J, with 17 bases in between. Germline loops: CDR1 SGHRS, CDR2 YFSETQ. CDR3 loop: CASSPAWGIFSYEQYF. CDR3 in DNA: TGCGCCAGCAGCCCCGCCTGGGGCATCTTCTCCTACGAGCAGTACTTC.

The V gene is TRBV5-1, the J gene TRBJ2-7; D uncertain. The length of the CDR3 is 15 residues. Germline lookup yields CDR1 SGHRS and CDR2 YFSETQ. The V end lost 0 bases, the J end lost 4 bases, and 14 bases lay between the germline ends. The CDR3 reads CASSLANWAVYEQYF. DNA for the CDR3: TGCGCCAGCAGCTTGGCCAACTGGGCCGTTTACGAGCAGTACTTC.

This clone is a singleton in its sample. This CDR3 is CASHKRSTSGSKQFF. The CDR3, as DNA: TGTGCCAGCCATAAGAGATCGACTAGCGGGAGTAAGCAGTTCTTC. The V and J genes are TRBV6-5 and TRBJ2-1; 12 bases align to TRBD2. This CDR3 is built from 15 residues. The V gene end was trimmed by 8 bases and the J gene end by 11 bases; junction bases not matched to a gene: 13. CDR1 and CDR2 from the germline V gene are MNHEY and SVGAGI.

V is TRBV5-6 and J is TRBJ2-1; unclear D gene. The CDR3 is made up of 13 amino acids. Looked up from germline, CDR1 is SGHDT and CDR2 is YYEEEE. Deletions cut 0 bases from V and 4 bases from J, with 5 bases between. The chain's CDR3 is CASSLGYYNEQFF. The CDR3 DNA reads as TGTGCCAGCAGCTTGGGATATTACAATGAGCAGTTCTTC.

The chain combines TRBV9 with TRBJ2-3; 11 bases are shared with TRBD2. This CDR3 region has 15 residues. CDR1 and CDR2 from the germline V gene are SGDLS and YYNGEE. Losses at the gene ends were 6 bases for V and 5 bases for J; bases not matched to a gene: 8. For the CDR3, the DNA is TGTGCCAGCAATCCACTAGCGGGAGCGGTAGATACGCAGTATTTT. It translates to CASNPLAGAVDTQYF.

The chain couples TRBV6-5 to TRBJ2-7, with 10 bases identical to TRBD2. V lost 5 bases to trimming and J lost 3 bases; unmatched junction nucleotides: 4. The germline gives CDR1 MNHEY, CDR2 SVGAGI. The CDR3 loop spans 14 amino acids. The CDR3 coding sequence is TGTGCCAGCAGTCGGACTAGCGGATACTACGAGCAGTACTTC. Encoded protein: CASSRTSGYYEQYF.

In this sample, this clone turned up once. The rearrangement uses TRBV6-1 and TRBJ1-1; D uncertain. Germline CDR1 reads MNHNS; CDR2 reads SASEGT. Trimming shortened V by 3 bases and J by 1 base, and 9 bases separated the two germline ends. CDR3 length: 14 amino acids. The CDR3 sequence: CASSEHFRNTEAFF. The CDR3 DNA sequence: TGTGCCAGCAGTGAGCACTTTAGGAACACTGAAGCTTTCTTT.

The chain has TRBV28 and TRBJ1-1, with TRBD1 identical over 7 bases. Germline-derived CDR1 and CDR2 are MDHEN and SYDVKM. The CDR3 extends over 14 amino acids. Trimming at V came to 6 bases and at J to 1 base, leaving 5 bases not matched to a gene. The chain's CDR3 is CASSTGDANTEAFF. The CDR3 region has the DNA TGTGCCAGCAGCACAGGGGATGCGAACACTGAAGCTTTCTTT.

The rearrangement uses TRBV7-9 and TRBJ1-1; the D gene is possibly TRBD1 (5 bases). CDR3 length: 19 residues. The V end was cut by 2 bases, the J end by 3 bases, with 25 bases between. Germline CDR1 is SEHNR and CDR2 is FQNEAQ (reference sequence). The CDR3 protein is CASSLKIRGAPNPYTEAFF. The CDR3 DNA reads TGTGCCAGCAGCTTAAAAATTCGTGGGGCACCAAATCCCTACACTGAAGCTTTCTTT.

V usage is TRBV11-2 and J usage is TRBJ2-1; either TRBD1 or TRBD2 may supply D (6 bases each). CDR1 SGHAT and CDR2 FQNNGV come from the germline V gene. This CDR3 spans 15 amino acids. V shed 6 bases and J shed 10 bases, with 22 bases lying between them. The CDR3 DNA reads as TGTGCCAGCAGTTCTCAGGGGATCGGGCGGGGAGAGCAGTTCTTC. It yields the protein CASSSQGIGRGEQFF.

In this sample, this clone turned up once. The chain uses TRBV5-1 and TRBJ2-7; possibly TRBD2 for D (5 bases). The CDR3 is made up of 16 amino acids. The V and J ends lost 5 bases and 4 bases respectively, with 22 bases between them. Germline loops: CDR1 SGHRS, CDR2 YFSETQ. CDR3 coding DNA: TGCGCCAGCAGATCGTCTGACGGGAACGGTCGGTACGAGCAGTACTTC. Translating gives CASRSSDGNGRYEQYF.

The CDR3 spells CASSFQAGAYEQYF. As DNA, the CDR3 is TGTGCCAGCAGTTTTCAGGCGGGAGCCTACGAGCAGTACTTC. The rearrangement uses TRBV27 and TRBJ2-7; the match to TRBD2 covers 7 bases. The CDR3 spans 14 residues. In germline, CDR1 is MNHEY, CDR2 SMNVEV (reference sequence). V was pared by 3 bases and J by 2 bases, with 4 bases of the junction left unmatched.

The CDR3 DNA reads as TGTGCCAGCAGCCTGGGCAAAAGTTGGGACTACACTGAAGCTTTCTTT. Amino acids: CASSLGKSWDYTEAFF. The chain recombines TRBV5-5 with TRBJ1-1; D may be TRBD1 (5 bases). Germline V gives CDR1 SGHKS, CDR2 YYEKEE (reference sequence). The CDR3 is 16 residues long. Trimming cost V 4 bases and J 3 bases, with 19 bases left between them.

The rearrangement links TRBV4-3 to TRBJ2-2; 7 positions match TRBD2. CDR3 length equals 18 residues. J was trimmed by 1 base and V by 4 bases; bases with no gene match: 12. Germline V CDR1 and CDR2: LGHNA, YSLEER. The CDR3 sequence is CASSPQYFPSGNTGELFF. CDR3 bases: TGCGCCAGCAGCCCCCAATATTTCCCTAGCGGGAACACCGGGGAGCTGTTTTTT.

The chain uses TRBV10-1 and TRBJ2-7, with 11 bases identical to TRBD2. From germline, CDR1 is WNHNN and CDR2 SYGVQD (reference sequence). The CDR3 has 14 residues. V shed 6 bases and J 6 bases; nucleotides not matched to a gene: 7. CDR3 in DNA: TGCGCCAGCAGCGAGCTTGGGACTAGCGGCGAGCAGTACTTC. Encoded protein: CASSELGTSGEQYF.

In this sample, this clone turned up a few times. The sample holds other DNA sequences that translate to the same CDR3. The gene calls are TRBV7-9 and TRBJ1-1; D ambiguous. CDR1 and CDR2 from the germline V gene are SEHNR and FQNEAQ (reference sequence). Trimming took off 3 bases at V and 4 bases at J, with 9 bases between the two ends. The CDR3 totals 13 residues. DNA of the CDR3: TGTGCCAGCAGCTTGGAGGGAGGCACTGAAGCTTTCTTT. It encodes CASSLEGGTEAFF.

The genes are TRBV14 and TRBJ2-5; no reliable D call. Germline lookup yields CDR1 SGHDN and CDR2 FVKESK. CDR3 size: 13 residues. V was shortened by 6 bases and J by 5 bases, with 13 bases between the two germline ends. CDR3 residues: CASRVLGSETQYF. CDR3 bases: TGTGCCAGCAGGGTGCTGGGATCGGAGACCCAGTACTTC.

The chain employs TRBV20-1 and TRBJ1-1, with no clear D. Trimming removed 0 bases at V and 10 bases at J, with 6 bases between. The germline V gene has CDR1 DFQATT and CDR2 SNEGSKA (reference sequence). There are 10 residues in the CDR3. The CDR3, as DNA: TGCAGTGCTAGAGATACTCGAGCTTTCTTT. Translated, it gives CSARDTRAFF.

The rearrangement joins TRBV27 to TRBJ2-2; TRBD2 aligns across 7 bases. Germline values: CDR1 MNHEY, CDR2 SMNVEV (reference sequence). V shed 3 bases, J shed 3 bases, and the junction held 4 bases outside the gene matches. There are 15 residues in the CDR3. CDR3 protein: CASSLSGRDTGELFF. CDR3 coding DNA: TGTGCCAGCAGTTTGTCAGGGAGGGACACCGGGGAGCTGTTTTTT.

The chain employs TRBV28 and TRBJ1-4, with D tentatively TRBD1 (5 bases). Trimming pared 4 bases from V and 4 bases from J, leaving 13 bases between. CDR1 and CDR2 from the germline V gene are MDHEN and SYDVKM. This CDR3 spans 15 amino acids. Here the CDR3 reads CASSSTNRFNEKLFF. The CDR3 DNA reads as TGTGCCAGCAGTTCTACGAACAGGTTTAATGAAAAACTGTTTTTT.

This chain's CDR3 is CASSLVGTGTTSTDTQYF. In DNA, the CDR3 is TGTGCCAGCAGCTTAGTAGGGACAGGAACCACTAGCACAGATACGCAGTATTTT. This chain joins TRBV7-2 and TRBJ2-3; 8 bases map to TRBD1. Germline values: CDR1 SGHTA, CDR2 FQGNSA. The trim removed 1 base at V and 0 bases at J, leaving 9 bases unmatched. The length of the CDR3 is 18 residues.

The chain recombines TRBV7-9 with TRBJ2-7; D may correspond to TRBD1 or TRBD2 (5 bases each). V was clipped by 4 bases and J by 0 bases, with 13 bases between them. Germline V lookup: CDR1 SEHNR, CDR2 FQNEAQ (reference sequence). The CDR3 spans 15 residues. The CDR3 sequence: CASSWDGKPSYEQYF. CDR3 nucleotide sequence: TGTGCCAGCAGCTGGGACGGAAAACCCTCCTACGAGCAGTACTTC.

J is TRBJ1-1 and V is TRBV6-5; D possibly corresponds to TRBD1 (6 bases). Germline V gene data show CDR1 as MNHEY and CDR2 as SVGAGI. Trimming removed 0 bases at V and 3 bases at J, with 11 bases between. The CDR3 spans 15 residues. The CDR3 coding sequence is TGTGCCAGCAGTTACTCGAGGACAGCGTACACTGAAGCTTTCTTT. Residues: CASSYSRTAYTEAFF.

On this clone itself: Other nucleotide sequences from this sample produce the same CDR3. The chain is built from TRBV11-2 and TRBJ2-7; TRBD1 agrees at 9 bases. The length of the CDR3 is 14 residues. After removal of 3 bases from V and 1 base from J, the junction contained 1 base not matched to a gene. CDR1 is SGHAT and CDR2 is FQNNGV in the germline V gene. The CDR3 bases are TGTGCCAGCAGCTTGACAGGGGGATCCTACGAGCAGTACTTC. As protein: CASSLTGGSYEQYF. Looking up the rest from reference TRBV11-2 and TRBJ2-7 gives the full variable domain: EAGVAQSPRYKIIEKRQSVAFWCNPISGHATLYWYQQILGQGPKLLIQFQNNGVVDDSQLPKDRFSAERLKGVDSTLKIQPAKLEDSAVYLCASSLTGGSYEQYFGPGTRLTVT.

The rearrangement uses TRBV6-5 and TRBJ1-1; TRBD1 matches 11 bases. Germline V gives CDR1 MNHEY, CDR2 SVGAGI. This CDR3 is built from 14 residues. The V and J ends lost 9 bases and 3 bases, in that order; junction bases with no gene match: 6. This chain's CDR3 is CASQGQGDYTEAFF. In nucleotides, the CDR3 is TGTGCCAGTCAGGGACAGGGGGACTACACTGAAGCTTTCTTT.